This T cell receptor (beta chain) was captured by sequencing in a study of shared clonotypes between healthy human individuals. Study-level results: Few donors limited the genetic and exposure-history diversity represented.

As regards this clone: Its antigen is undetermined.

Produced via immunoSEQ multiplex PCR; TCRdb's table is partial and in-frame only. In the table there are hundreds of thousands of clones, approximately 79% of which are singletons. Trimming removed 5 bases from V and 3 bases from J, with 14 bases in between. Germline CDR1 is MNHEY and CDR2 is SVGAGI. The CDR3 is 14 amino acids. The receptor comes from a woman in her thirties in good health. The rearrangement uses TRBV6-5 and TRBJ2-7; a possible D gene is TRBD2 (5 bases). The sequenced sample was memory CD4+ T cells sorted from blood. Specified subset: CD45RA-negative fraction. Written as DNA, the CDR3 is TGTGCCAGCAGTCCCCGGAGACTATTCTACGAGCAGTACTTC. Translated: CASSPRRLFYEQYF.